A single sample gave rise to the 6 T cell receptor beta chains below, sequenced in a study of T cell repertoires in cytomegalovirus infection. TCRdb independently ran MiXCR on the reads; one entry per CDR3 protein. The sample holds almost 550,000 distinct CDR3 sequences; approximately 15% are singletons and the top ten take roughly a quarter. Sequences were obtained from CD8+ T cells from PBMCs. The receptors were sampled from a human donor in good health (CMV status not recorded). Some clones in this sample may be carry-over from other donors' samples.

This clonotype was found many times. The chain uses TRBV7-8 and TRBJ2-7, with D perhaps TRBD1 (6 bases). The length of the CDR3 is 15 residues. The V end was cut by 4 bases, the J end by 3 bases, with 16 bases between. Germline-derived CDR1 and CDR2 are SGHVS and FQNEAQ. CDR3 protein: CASSSRPSGDYEQYF. The DNA for the CDR3 is TGTGCCAGCAGCTCACGACCGTCAGGGGACTACGAGCAGTACTTC.

This clonotype has at least ten counts. The chain is built from TRBV12-3 or TRBV12-4 and TRBJ2-3; maybe TRBD2 (5 bases). The length of the CDR3 is 14 residues. V was pared by 5 bases and J by 1 base, with 10 bases between. CDR3 in DNA: TGTGCCAGCAGTCATCTAGCTGGCACAGATACGCAGTATTTT. Translated: CASSHLAGTDTQYF.

This clonotype was counted a few times. V is TRBV12-3 or TRBV12-4 and J is TRBJ1-2, with 8 bases aligning to TRBD1. This CDR3 contains 15 residues. With V trimmed by 6 bases and J by 8 bases, 14 bases remained unmatched. The CDR3 nucleotides read TGTGCCAGCAGGGCTGGACAGGGACTGCTGGGGGGCTACACCTTC. Protein: CASRAGQGLLGGYTF.

The chain combines TRBV3-1 with TRBJ2-7; 8 bases fit TRBD1. V was clipped by 3 bases and J by 5 bases; unmatched bases: 9. The CDR3 is made up of 15 amino acids. CDR1 LGHDT and CDR2 YNNKEL come from the germline V gene (reference sequence). CDR3 sequence reads: CASSHTRDRMNEQYF. The DNA of the CDR3 is TGTGCCAGCAGCCATACCCGGGACAGGATGAACGAGCAGTACTTC.

This clonotype was seen only a few times. This chain uses TRBV5-6 with TRBJ1-1; TRBD1 agrees at 10 bases. Trimming at V came to 4 bases and at J to 5 bases, leaving 11 bases not matched to a gene. CDR1 and CDR2 from the germline V gene are SGHDT and YYEEEE. The CDR3 consists of 16 residues. The CDR3 DNA sequence: TGTGCCAGCAGCCAGACAGGGGGCCTTTTGGAAACTGAAGCTTTCTTT. This gives the protein CASSQTGGLLETEAFF.

This clonotype appeared a single time. The CDR3 loop is CASSPRISGSTDTQYF. CDR3 sequence (DNA): TGCGCCAGCAGCCCTCGAATAAGTGGGAGCACAGATACGCAGTATTTT. The chain couples TRBV4-1 to TRBJ2-3; D unclear. CDR3 length: 16 amino acids. Trimming stripped 4 bases from V and 0 bases from J, with 14 bases between. Germline V CDR1 and CDR2: MGHRA, YSYEKL.